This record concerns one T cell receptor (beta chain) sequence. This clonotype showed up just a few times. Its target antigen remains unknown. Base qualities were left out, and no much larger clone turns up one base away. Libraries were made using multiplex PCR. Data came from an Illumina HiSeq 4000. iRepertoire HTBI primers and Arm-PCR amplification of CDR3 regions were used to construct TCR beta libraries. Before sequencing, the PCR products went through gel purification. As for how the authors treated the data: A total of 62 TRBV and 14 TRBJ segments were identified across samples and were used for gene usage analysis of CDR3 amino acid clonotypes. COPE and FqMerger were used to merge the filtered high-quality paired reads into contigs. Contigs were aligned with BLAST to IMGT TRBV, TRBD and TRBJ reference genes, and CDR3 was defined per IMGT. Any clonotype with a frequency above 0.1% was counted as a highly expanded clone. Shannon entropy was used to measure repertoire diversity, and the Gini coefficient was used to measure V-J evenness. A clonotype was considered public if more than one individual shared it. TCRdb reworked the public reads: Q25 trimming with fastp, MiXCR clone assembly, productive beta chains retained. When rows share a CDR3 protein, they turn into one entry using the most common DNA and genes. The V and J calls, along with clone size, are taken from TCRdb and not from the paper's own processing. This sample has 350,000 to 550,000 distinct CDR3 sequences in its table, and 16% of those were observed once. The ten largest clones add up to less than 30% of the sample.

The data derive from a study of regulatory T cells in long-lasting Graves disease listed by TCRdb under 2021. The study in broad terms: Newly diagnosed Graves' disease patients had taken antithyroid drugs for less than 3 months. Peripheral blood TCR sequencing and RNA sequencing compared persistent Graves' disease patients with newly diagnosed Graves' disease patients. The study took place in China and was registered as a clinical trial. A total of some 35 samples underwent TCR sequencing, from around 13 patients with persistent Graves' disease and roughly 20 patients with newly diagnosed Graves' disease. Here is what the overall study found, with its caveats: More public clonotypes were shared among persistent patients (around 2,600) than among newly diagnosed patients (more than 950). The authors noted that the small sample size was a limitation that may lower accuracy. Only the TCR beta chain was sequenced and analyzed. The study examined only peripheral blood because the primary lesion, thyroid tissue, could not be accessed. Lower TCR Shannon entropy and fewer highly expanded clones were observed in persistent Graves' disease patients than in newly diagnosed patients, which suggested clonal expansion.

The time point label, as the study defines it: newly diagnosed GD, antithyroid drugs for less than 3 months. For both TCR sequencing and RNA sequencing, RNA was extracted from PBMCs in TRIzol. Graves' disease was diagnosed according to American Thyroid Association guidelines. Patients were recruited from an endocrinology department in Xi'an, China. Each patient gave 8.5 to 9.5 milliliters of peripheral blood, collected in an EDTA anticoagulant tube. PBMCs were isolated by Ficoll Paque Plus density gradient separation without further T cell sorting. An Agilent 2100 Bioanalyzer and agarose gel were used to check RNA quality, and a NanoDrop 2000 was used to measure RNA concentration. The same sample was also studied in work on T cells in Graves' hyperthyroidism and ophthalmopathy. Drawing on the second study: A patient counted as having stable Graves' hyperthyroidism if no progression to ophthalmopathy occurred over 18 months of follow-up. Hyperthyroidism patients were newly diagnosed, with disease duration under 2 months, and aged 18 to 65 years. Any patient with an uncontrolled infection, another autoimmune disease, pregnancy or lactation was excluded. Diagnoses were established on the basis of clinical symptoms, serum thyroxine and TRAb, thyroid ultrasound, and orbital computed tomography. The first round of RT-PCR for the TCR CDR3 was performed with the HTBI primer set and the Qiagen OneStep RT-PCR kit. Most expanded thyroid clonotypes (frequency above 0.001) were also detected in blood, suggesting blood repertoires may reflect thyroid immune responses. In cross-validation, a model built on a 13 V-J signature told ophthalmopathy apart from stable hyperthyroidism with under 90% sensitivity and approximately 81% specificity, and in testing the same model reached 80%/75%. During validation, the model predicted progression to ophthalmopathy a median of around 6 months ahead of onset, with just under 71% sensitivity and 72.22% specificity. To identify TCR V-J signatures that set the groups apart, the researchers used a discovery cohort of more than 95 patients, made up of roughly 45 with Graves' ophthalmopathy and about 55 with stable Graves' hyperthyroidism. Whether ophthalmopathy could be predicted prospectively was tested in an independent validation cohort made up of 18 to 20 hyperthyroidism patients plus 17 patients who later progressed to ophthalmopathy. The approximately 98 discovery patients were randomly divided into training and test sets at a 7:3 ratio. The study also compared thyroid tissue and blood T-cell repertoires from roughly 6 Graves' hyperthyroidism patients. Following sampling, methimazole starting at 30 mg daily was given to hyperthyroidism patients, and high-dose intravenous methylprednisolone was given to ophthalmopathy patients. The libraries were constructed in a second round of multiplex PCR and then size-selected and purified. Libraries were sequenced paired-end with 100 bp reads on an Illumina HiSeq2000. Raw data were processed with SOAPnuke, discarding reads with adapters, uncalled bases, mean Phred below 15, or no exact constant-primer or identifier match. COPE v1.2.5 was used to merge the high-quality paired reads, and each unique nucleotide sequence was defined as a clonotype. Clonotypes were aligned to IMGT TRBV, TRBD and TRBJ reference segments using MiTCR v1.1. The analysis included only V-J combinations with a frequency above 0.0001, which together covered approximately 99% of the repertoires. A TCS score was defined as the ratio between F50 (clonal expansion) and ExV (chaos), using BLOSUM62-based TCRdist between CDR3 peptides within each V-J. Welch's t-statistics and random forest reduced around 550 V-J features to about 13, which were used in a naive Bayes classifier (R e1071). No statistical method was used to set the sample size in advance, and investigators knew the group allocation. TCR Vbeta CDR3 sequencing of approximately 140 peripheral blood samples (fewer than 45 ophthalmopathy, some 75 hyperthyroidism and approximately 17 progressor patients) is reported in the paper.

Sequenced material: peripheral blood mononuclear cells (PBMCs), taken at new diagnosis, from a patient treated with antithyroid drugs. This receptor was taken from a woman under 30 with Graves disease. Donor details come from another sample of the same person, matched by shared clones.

CDR3 sequence: CASTETASNQPQHF. The DNA sequence is TGTGCCAGCACTGAGACAGCGAGCAATCAGCCCCAGCATTTT. The chain is encoded by TRBV6-1 joined to TRBJ1-5, and the D gene may be TRBD1, 5 bases matching. For CDR1 and CDR2, the germline V gene lists MNHNS and SASEGT. Trimming takes 7 bases from V and 1 base from J, and the germline ends sit 11 bases apart. Including cysteine and phenylalanine, the CDR3 has 14 amino acids. Only the CDR3 DNA stays, 42 bases, in frame from base 1.